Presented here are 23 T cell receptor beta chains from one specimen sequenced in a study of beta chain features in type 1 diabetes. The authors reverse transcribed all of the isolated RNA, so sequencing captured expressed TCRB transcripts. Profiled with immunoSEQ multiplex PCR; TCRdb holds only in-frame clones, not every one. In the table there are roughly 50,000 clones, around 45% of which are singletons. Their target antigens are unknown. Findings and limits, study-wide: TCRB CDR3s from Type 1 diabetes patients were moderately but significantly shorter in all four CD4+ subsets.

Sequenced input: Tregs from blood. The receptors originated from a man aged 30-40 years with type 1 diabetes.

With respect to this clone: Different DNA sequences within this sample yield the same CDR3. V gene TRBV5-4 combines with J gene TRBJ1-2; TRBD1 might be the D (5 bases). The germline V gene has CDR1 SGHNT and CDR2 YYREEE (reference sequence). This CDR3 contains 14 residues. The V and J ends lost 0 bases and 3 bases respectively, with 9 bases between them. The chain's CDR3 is CASSLVGRDYGYTF. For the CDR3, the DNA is TGTGCCAGCAGCTTGGTGGGGCGCGACTATGGCTACACCTTC.

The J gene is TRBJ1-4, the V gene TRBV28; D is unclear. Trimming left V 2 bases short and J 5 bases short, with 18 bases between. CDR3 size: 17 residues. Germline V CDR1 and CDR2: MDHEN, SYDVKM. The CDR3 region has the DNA TGTGCCAGCAGTTTAGCGTACGCGGGTTTAGGCAATGAAAAACTGTTTTTT. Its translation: CASSLAYAGLGNEKLFF.

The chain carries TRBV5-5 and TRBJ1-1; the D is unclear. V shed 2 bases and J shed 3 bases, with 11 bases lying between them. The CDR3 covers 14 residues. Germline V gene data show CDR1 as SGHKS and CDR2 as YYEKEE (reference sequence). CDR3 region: CASSFVRQDTEAFF. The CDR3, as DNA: TGTGCCAGCAGCTTTGTTCGGCAGGACACTGAAGCTTTCTTT.

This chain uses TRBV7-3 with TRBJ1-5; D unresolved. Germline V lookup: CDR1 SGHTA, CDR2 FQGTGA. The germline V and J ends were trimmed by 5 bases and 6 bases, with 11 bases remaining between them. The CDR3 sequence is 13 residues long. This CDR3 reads CASSQRHGQPQHF. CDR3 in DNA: TGTGCCAGCAGCCAAAGACATGGTCAGCCCCAGCATTTT.

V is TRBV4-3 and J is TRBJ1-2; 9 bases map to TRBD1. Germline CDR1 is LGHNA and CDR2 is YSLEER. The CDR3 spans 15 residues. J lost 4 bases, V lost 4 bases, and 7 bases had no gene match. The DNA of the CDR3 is TGCGCCAGCAGCCCCGGGACAGGGCTGTTCTATGGCTACACCTTC. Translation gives CASSPGTGLFYGYTF.

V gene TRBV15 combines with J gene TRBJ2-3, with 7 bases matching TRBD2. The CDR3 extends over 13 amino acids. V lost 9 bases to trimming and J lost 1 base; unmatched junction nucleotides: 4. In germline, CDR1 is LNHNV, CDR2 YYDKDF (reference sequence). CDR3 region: CATRAGGTDTQYF. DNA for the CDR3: TGTGCCACACGGGCGGGGGGCACAGATACGCAGTATTTT. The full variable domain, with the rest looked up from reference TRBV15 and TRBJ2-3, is DAMVIQNPRYQVTQFGKPVTLSCSQTLNHNVMYWYQQKSSQAPKLLFHYYDKDFNNEADTPDNFQSRRPNTSFCFLDIRSPGLGDTAMYLCATRAGGTDTQYFGPGTRLTVL.

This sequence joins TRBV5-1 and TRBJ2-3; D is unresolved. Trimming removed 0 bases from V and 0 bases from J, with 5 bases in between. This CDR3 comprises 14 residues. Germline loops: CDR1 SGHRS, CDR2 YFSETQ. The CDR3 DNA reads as TGCGCCAGCAGCTTGGTACAGAGCACAGATACGCAGTATTTT. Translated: CASSLVQSTDTQYF.

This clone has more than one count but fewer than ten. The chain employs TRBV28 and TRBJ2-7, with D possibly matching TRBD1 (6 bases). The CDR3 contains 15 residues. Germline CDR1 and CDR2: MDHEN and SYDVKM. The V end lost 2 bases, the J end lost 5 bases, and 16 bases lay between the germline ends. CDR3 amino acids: CASSLSSRGMNEQYF. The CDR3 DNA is TGTGCCAGCAGTTTAAGTAGCAGGGGAATGAACGAGCAGTACTTC.

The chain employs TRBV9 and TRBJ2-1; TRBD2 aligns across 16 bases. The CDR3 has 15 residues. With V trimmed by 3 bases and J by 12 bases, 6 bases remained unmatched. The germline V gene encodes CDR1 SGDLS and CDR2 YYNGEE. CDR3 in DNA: TGTGCCAGCAGCGATGGAGGGACTAGCGGGGGGGGGCAGTTCTTC. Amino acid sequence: CASSDGGTSGGGQFF.

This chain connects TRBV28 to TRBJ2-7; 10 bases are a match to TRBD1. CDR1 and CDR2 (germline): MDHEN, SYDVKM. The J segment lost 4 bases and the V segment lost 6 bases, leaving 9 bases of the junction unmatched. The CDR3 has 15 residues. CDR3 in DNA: TGTGCCAGCAGCAACGACAGGGGGCCATGGTACGAGCAGTACTTC. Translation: CASSNDRGPWYEQYF.

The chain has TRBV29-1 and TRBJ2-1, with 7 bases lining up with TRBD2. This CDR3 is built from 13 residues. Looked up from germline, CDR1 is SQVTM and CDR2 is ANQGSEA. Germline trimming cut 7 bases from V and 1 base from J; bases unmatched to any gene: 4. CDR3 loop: CSGSGMSYNEQFF. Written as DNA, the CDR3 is TGCAGCGGAAGCGGGATGTCCTACAATGAGCAGTTCTTC.

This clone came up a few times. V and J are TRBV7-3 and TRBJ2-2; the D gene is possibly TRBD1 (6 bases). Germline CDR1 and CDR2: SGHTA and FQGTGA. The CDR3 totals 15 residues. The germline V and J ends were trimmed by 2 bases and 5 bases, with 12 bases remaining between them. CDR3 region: CASSLEGVRTGELFF. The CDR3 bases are TGTGCCAGCAGCTTAGAGGGGGTACGGACCGGGGAGCTGTTTTTT.

CDR3 loop: CASSQGGEGGNQPQHF. The CDR3 coding sequence is TGCGCCAGCAGCCAAGGCGGGGAGGGAGGCAATCAGCCCCAGCATTTT. The genes are TRBV5-1 and TRBJ1-5, with D unresolved. The CDR3 has 16 amino acids. Germline V lookup: CDR1 SGHRS, CDR2 YFSETQ. The V and J ends lost 4 bases and 2 bases respectively, with 16 bases between them.

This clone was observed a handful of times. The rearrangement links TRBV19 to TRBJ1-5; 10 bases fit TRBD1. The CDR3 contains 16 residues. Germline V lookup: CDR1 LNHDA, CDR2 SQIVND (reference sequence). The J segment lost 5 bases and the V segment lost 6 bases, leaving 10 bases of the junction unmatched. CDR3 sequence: CASRAGTGVGDQPQHF. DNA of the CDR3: TGTGCCAGTAGGGCCGGGACAGGGGTCGGTGATCAGCCCCAGCATTTT.

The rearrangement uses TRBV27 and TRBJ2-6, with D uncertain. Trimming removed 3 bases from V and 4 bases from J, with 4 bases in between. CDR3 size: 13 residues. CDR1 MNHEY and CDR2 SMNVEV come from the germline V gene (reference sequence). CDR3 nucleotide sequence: TGTGCCAGCAGTTTGTCAGGGGCCAACGTCCTGACTTTC. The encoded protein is CASSLSGANVLTF. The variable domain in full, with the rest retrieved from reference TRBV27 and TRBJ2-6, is EAQVTQNPRYLITVTGKKLTVTCSQNMNHEYMSWYRQDPGLGLRQIYYSMNVEVTDKGDVPEGYKVSRKEKRNFPLILESPSPNQTSLYFCASSLSGANVLTFGAGSRLTVL.

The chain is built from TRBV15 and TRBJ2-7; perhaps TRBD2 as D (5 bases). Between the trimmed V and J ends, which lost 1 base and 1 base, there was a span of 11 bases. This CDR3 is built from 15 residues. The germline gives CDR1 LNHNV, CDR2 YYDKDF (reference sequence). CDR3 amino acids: CATSRGGVDSYEQYF. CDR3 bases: TGTGCCACCAGCAGAGGGGGAGTGGATTCCTACGAGCAGTACTTC.

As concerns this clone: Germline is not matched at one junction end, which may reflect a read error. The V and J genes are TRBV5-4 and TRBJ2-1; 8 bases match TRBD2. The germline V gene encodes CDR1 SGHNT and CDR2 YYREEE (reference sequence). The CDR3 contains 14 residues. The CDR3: CASSLAGAYSEQFF. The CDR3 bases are TGTGCCAGCAGCTTAGCGGGAGCTTACAGTGAGCAGTTCTTC. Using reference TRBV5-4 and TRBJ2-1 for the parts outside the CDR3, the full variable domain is ETGVTQSPTHLIKTRGQQVTLRCSSQSGHNTVSWYQQALGQGPQFIFQYYREEENGRGNFPPRFSGLQFPNYSSELNVNALELDDSALYLCASSLAGAYSEQFFGPGTRLTVL.

The CDR3 bases are TGCGCCAGCAGCTTGGACAGGAACACTGAAGCTTTCTTT. Its translation: CASSLDRNTEAFF. The chain employs TRBV5-1 and TRBJ1-1; D is ambiguous. V lost 0 bases to trimming and J lost 1 base, with 4 bases between them. The CDR3 contains 13 residues. Germline-derived CDR1 and CDR2 are SGHRS and YFSETQ.

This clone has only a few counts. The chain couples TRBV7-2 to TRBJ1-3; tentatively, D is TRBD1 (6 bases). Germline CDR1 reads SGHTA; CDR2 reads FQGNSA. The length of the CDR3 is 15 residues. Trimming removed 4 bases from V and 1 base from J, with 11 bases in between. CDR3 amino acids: CASSYLRGSGNTIYF. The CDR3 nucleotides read TGTGCCAGCAGCTACCTCAGGGGTTCTGGAAACACCATATATTTT.

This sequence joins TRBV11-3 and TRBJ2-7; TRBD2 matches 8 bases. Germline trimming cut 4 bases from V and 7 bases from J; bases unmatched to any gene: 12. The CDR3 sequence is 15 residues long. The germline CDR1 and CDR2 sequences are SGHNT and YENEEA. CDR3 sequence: CASSSSSGSSGEQYF. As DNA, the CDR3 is TGTGCCAGCAGCTCCTCGAGCGGGAGTAGCGGGGAGCAGTACTTC. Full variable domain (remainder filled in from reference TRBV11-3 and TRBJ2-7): EAGVVQSPRYKIIEKKQPVAFWCNPISGHNTLYWYLQNLGQGPELLIRYENEEAVDDSQLPKDRFSAERLKGVDSTLKIQPAELGDSAVYLCASSSSSGSSGEQYFGPGTRLTVT.

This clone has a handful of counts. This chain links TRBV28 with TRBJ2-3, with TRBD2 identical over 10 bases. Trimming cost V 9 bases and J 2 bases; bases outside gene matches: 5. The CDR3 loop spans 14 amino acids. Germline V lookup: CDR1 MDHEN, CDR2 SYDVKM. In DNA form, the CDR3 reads TGTGCCAGTAATAGCGGGAGGATCACAGATACGCAGTATTTT. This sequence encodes CASNSGRITDTQYF.

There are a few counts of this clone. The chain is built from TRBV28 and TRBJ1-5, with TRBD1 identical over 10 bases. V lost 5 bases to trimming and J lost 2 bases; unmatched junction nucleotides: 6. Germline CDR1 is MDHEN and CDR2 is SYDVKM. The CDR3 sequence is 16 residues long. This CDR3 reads CASSLQTGGGNQPQHF. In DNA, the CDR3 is TGTGCCAGCAGTCTTCAGACAGGGGGCGGCAATCAGCCCCAGCATTTT.

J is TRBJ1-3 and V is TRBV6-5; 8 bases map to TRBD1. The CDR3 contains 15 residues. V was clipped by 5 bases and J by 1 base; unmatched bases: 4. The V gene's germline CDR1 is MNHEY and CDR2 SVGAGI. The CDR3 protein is CASSQGAHSGNTIYF. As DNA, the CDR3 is TGTGCCAGCAGTCAGGGGGCCCATTCTGGAAACACCATATATTTT.